The clone carrying this TCR beta chain was picked up a small number of times. The data are from a study of T cells in Graves' hyperthyroidism and ophthalmopathy. Per germline, CDR1 SGHDT and CDR2 YYEEEE. The CDR3 length is 16 residues. Trimming took 4 bases from V and 2 from J; bases not matched to a gene: 9. Amplified TCR beta CDR3 regions derived from RNA transcripts. An initial round of RT-PCR targeting the TCR CDR3 relied on the HTBI primer set. TCRdb used MiXCR to reprocess the multiplex PCR reads, holding one entry per CDR3 protein. The repertoire holds roughly 290,000 distinct CDR3 sequences, with roughly 13% as singletons.

The specimen was blood. This chain joins TRBV5-6 and TRBJ2-1; 7 bases line up with TRBD2. The TCR was taken from a woman in her 40s with Graves' hyperthyroidism. This CDR3 reads CASSPNRDYTYNEQFF. The DNA for the CDR3 is TGTGCCAGCAGCCCAAACCGGGACTATACCTACAATGAGCAGTTCTTC.